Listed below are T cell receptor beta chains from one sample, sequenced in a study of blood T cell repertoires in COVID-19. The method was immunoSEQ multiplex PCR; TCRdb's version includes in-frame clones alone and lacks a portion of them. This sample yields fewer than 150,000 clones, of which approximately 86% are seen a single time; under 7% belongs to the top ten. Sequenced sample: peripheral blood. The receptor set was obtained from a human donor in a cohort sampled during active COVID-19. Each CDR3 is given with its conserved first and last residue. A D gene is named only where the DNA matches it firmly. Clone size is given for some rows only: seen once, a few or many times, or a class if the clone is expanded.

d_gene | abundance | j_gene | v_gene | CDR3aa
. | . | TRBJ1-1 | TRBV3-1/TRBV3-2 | CASSLGLINTEAFF
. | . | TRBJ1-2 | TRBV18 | CASSRAGHNYGYTF
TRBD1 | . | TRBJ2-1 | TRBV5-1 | CASSWDRGDYNEQFF
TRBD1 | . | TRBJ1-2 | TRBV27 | CASSLRGGNGYTF
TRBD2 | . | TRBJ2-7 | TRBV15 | CATSKAGTSGYEQYF
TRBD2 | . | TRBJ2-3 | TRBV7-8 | CASGAGVETDTQYF
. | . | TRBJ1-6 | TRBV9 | CAGGGSPLHF
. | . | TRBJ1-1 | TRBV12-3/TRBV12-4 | CASSLGGRTEAFF
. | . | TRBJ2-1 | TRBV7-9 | CASSWGLSDNEQFF
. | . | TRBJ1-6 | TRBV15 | CATSRDNSYSPLHF
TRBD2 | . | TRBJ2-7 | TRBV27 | CASSLGAGVLYEQYF
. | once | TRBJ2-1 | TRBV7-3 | CASSLRQISYNEQFF
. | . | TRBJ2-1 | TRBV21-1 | CASGPGTGGTSSYNEQFF
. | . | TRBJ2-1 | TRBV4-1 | CASSPAGAGHEQFF
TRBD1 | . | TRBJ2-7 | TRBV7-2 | CASSLAAGTGAYEQYF